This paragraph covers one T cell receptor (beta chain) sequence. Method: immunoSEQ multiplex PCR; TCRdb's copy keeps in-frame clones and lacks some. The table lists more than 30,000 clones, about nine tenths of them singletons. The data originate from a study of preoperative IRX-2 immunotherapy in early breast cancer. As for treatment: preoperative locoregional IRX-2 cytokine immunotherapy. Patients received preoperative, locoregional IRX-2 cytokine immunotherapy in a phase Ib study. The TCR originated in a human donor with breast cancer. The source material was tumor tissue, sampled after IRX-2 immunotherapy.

The CDR3 DNA is TGTGCCAGCAGCGCGGGACAAGTCAACACTGAAGCTTTCTTT. It yields the protein CASSAGQVNTEAFF. The V call is TRBV7-6, the J call TRBJ1-1, with D possibly matching TRBD1 (6 bases). Per the germline V gene, CDR1 is SGHVS and CDR2 is FNYEAQ. Trimming took 5 bases from V and 2 from J, leaving 12 bases between them. CDR3 length equals 14 residues.